This T cell receptor (beta chain) derives from a study of cytomegalovirus exposure and HLA in healthy donors. The PCR contained 60 Vbeta and 13 Jbeta primers. The assay was immunoSEQ multiplex PCR, and TCRdb's table has in-frame clones only and misses some. The repertoire holds 100,000 to 150,000 clones, with about 81% as singletons. In its sample, this clone was seen once. V lost 6 bases to trimming and J lost 10 bases; unmatched junction nucleotides: 6. The CDR3 has 12 residues. Germline V gene sequence: CDR1 ENHRY, CDR2 SYGVKD. Input material: PBMCs. V and J are TRBV10-3 and TRBJ2-1; 7 bases align to TRBD1. This clonotype was sampled from a woman in her 30s in good health and CMV-seronegative. The CDR3 spells CAIRATGAEQFF. The CDR3, as DNA: TGTGCCATCAGGGCCACAGGGGCAGAGCAGTTCTTC.